This T cell receptor (beta chain) was identified in a study of blood T cell repertoires in COVID-19. Study context: The study drew acute and convalescent COVID-19 samples from the United States, Italy and Spain. The cDNA or gDNA used as material had been derived from T cells, B-cell-depleted T cells, or PBMCs.

Assay used: immunoSEQ multiplex PCR; TCRdb lists only in-frame clones, some missing. The sample has tens of thousands of clones; 70% to 85% are singletons. This clone was detected a few times. With 0 bases removed from V and 7 bases from J, the gap between germline ends came to 12 bases. This CDR3 is built from 14 residues. The germline V gene has CDR1 SGHDN and CDR2 FVKESK. The chain uses TRBV14 and TRBJ1-2; D is ambiguous. The specimen sequenced was peripheral blood. The clonotype was recovered from a man aged 55-75 years with acute or convalescent COVID-19. The CDR3 region is CASSQEEGIRGYTF. The CDR3 nucleotides are TGTGCCAGCAGCCAAGAAGAGGGAATACGTGGCTACACCTTC.